Sequencing of this T cell receptor (beta chain) was carried out in a study of shared clonotypes between healthy human individuals. Study-wide results and caveats: Researchers found naive subsets generally carried larger estimated richness than memory subsets. Naive CD4 clonotypes were shared across a handful of donors at roughly 5%.

Trimming took off 4 bases at V and 6 bases at J, with 8 bases between the two ends. Germline CDR1 is KGHSH and CDR2 is LQKENI. The CDR3 has 12 residues. The healthy adult donors were HIV-negative and reported no recent acute infections or vaccinations. In the authors' methods: ImmunoSEQ output held junction-only sequences without quality scores, so filtering differed. Profiling relied on immunoSEQ multiplex PCR, and the TCRdb table lists in-frame clones only, not all of them. The DNA gave D and trimming, while V, J and clone size come from that table. The sample lists about 1.5 million clones, under 99% occurring once. As to this clone: Its antigen is unknown.

This chain connects TRBV18 to TRBJ2-3; the D is unclear. Sequenced input: naive CD4+ T cells sorted from blood. As for subset: CD45RA+ positively selected. The clonotype was recovered from a man under 40 in good health. The DNA of the CDR3 is TGTGCCAGCTCACTCCTGTCGGATACGCAGTATTTT. It yields the protein CASSLLSDTQYF.